Below are 9 T cell receptor beta chains sequenced from a single sample in a study of blood T cell repertoires in COVID-19. TCRdb's table, derived via immunoSEQ multiplex PCR, lists solely in-frame clones and lacks some. The table has over 45,000 clones, approximately 84% seen once; the top ten hold over 15%. The sample comprised peripheral blood. The receptors were gathered from a man aged 65-85 years with active COVID-19.

J is TRBJ2-3 and V is TRBV5-5; 11 nucleotides agree with TRBD1. Germline loops: CDR1 SGHKS, CDR2 YYEKEE (reference sequence). CDR3 length: 15 amino acids. The junction had 4 bases not matched to a gene; V was cut back by 4 bases and J by 3 bases. CDR3 bases: TGTGCCAGCAGCCAGGGGGACAGGGGGACAGATACGCAGTATTTT. It is translated as CASSQGDRGTDTQYF.

This clone was counted once. The chain links TRBV15 to TRBJ2-5; TRBD2 might be the D (5 bases). Trimming left V 0 bases short and J 1 base short, with 9 bases between. Germline CDR1 reads LNHNV; CDR2 reads YYDKDF (reference sequence). The CDR3 is 15 amino acids. The CDR3: CATSRDFTSQETQYF. In nucleotides, the CDR3 is TGTGCCACCAGCAGAGATTTCACTAGCCAAGAGACCCAGTACTTC.

The chain links TRBV5-1 to TRBJ1-1, with D possibly matching TRBD1 (5 bases). Trimming removed 1 base from V and 5 bases from J, with 18 bases in between. This CDR3 is built from 16 residues. Germline lookup yields CDR1 SGHRS and CDR2 YFSETQ. The CDR3 loop is CASSLLPGGSNTEAFF. The CDR3 DNA reads TGCGCCAGCAGCTTGCTCCCCGGGGGGTCTAATACTGAAGCTTTCTTT.

The CDR3 reads CATSRYGDTSYNEQFF. CDR3 sequence (DNA): TGTGCCACCAGCAGATACGGGGACACTTCCTACAATGAGCAGTTCTTC. The chain uses TRBV15 and TRBJ2-1; the D gene is possibly TRBD1 (6 bases). The CDR3 is made up of 16 amino acids. V lost 2 bases, J lost 1 base, and 12 bases lay in between. The germline CDR1 and CDR2 sequences are LNHNV and YYDKDF (reference sequence).

This clone was found a few times. The rearrangement uses TRBV4-1 and TRBJ2-7; D possibly corresponds to TRBD1 (6 bases). The CDR3 contains 15 residues. The V and J ends lost 0 bases and 3 bases respectively, with 12 bases between them. Germline-derived CDR1 and CDR2 are MGHRA and YSYEKL. The CDR3 loop is CASSQEGAVLYEQYF. The DNA for the CDR3 is TGCGCCAGCAGCCAAGAGGGGGCGGTTCTCTACGAGCAGTACTTC.

CDR3 protein: CASSLGSGHPDTQYF. For the CDR3, the DNA is TGTGCCAGCAGCTTAGGGTCAGGCCACCCAGATACGCAGTATTTT. V is TRBV11-2 and J is TRBJ2-3; D is unclear. CDR1 is SGHAT and CDR2 is FQNNGV in the germline V gene. V was shortened by 1 base and J by 4 bases, with 12 bases between the two germline ends. This CDR3 comprises 15 residues.

The chain joins TRBV5-1 to TRBJ2-7, with 13 bases fitting TRBD2. V was clipped by 4 bases and J by 5 bases; unmatched bases: 6. This CDR3 is built from 15 residues. Germline V gene sequence: CDR1 SGHRS, CDR2 YFSETQ. CDR3 nucleotides: TGCGCCAGCAGCGGGACTAGCGGGACTTGGAACGAGCAGTACTTC. Protein sequence: CASSGTSGTWNEQYF.

The rearrangement joins TRBV3-1 (or the pseudogene TRBV3-2) to TRBJ2-7; 9 bases align to TRBD2. Germline assignment: CDR1 LGHDT and CDR2 YNNKEL (reference sequence). The CDR3 totals 15 residues. The J segment lost 4 bases and the V segment lost 1 base, leaving 5 bases of the junction unmatched. CDR3 nucleotides: TGTGCCAGCAGCCAAGCGGTGACTAGCGGATACGAGCAGTACTTC. Translated, it gives CASSQAVTSGYEQYF.

V usage is TRBV28 and J usage is TRBJ2-3, with 12 bases lining up with TRBD2. Losses at the gene ends were 8 bases for V and 2 bases for J; bases not matched to a gene: 5. CDR3 length: 15 residues. Per the germline V gene, CDR1 is MDHEN and CDR2 is SYDVKM. The CDR3 sequence is CASGTSGRFTDTQYF. The CDR3, as DNA: TGTGCCAGCGGCACTAGCGGGAGGTTCACAGATACGCAGTATTTT.